This TCR beta chain was identified in a study of Ad26.COV2.S vaccination and SARS-CoV-2 variants. Libraries were prepared by immunoSEQ multiplex PCR; TCRdb keeps only in-frame clonotypes and omits some of them. The sample has approximately 360,000 clones, 83% seen once. The treatment is: some 20 received Ad26.COV2.S at low or high dose, single or two shots; 5 received placebo; per-sample allocation not given. Sample collection was performed on day 63 after the first vaccine or placebo injection. This CDR3 spans 13 amino acids. V lost 7 bases to trimming and J lost 5 bases, with 12 bases between them. CDR1 is SNHLY and CDR2 is FYNNEI in the germline V gene.

The material was peripheral blood, obtained in a trial of Ad26.COV2.S vaccine versus placebo. This TCR came from a person between 18 and 60 years old who received the Ad26.COV2.S COVID-19 vaccine or a placebo. The chain links TRBV2 to TRBJ2-1, with D perhaps matching TRBD2 (6 bases). The CDR3: CASKLAKNNEQFF. Written as DNA, the CDR3 is TGTGCCAGCAAACTAGCAAAGAACAATGAGCAGTTCTTC. Together with reference TRBV2 and TRBJ2-1, the CDR3 gives the full variable domain: EPEVTQTPSHQVTQMGQEVILRCVPISNHLYFYWYRQILGQKVEFLVSFYNNEISEKSEIFDDQFSVERPDGSNFTLKIRSTKLEDSAMYFCASKLAKNNEQFFGPGTRLTVL.